The T cell receptor (beta chain) under discussion was sequenced for a study of a mutant IDH1 vaccine in newly diagnosed glioma. The length of the CDR3 is 17 residues. Trimming cost V 1 base and J 2 bases; bases outside gene matches: 10. Germline V gene sequence: CDR1 WNHNN, CDR2 SYGVQD (reference sequence). Assay: immunoSEQ multiplex PCR; the TCRdb copy retains only in-frame clones and omits some. This table has roughly 86,000 clones, about four fifths appearing once. Documented time point: baseline, week 1 (first vaccination visit). As for treatment: pre-vaccination baseline after standard-of-care therapy.

V is TRBV10-1 and J is TRBJ2-5; TRBD2 aligns across 7 bases. The receptor's source is a man between 40 and 49 years old with glioma. Sequenced here: PBMCs, sampled from a glioma patient treated with radiotherapy, temozolomide or both. The CDR3 nucleotides are TGCGCCAGCAGTGAGTACAGTCCTAGCGGTGCGCAAGAGACCCAGTACTTC. Its translation: CASSEYSPSGAQETQYF.